The clone carrying this TCR beta chain was picked up many times. Time point noted: pre-sensitization, week 0. Treatment noted: therapeutic diphenylcyclopropenone sensitization with weekly scalp DPC. Donors were 18 to 70-year-old alopecia patients suitable for DPC. The germline V and J ends were trimmed by 4 bases and 2 bases, with 15 bases remaining between them. The CDR3 covers 15 residues. Germline assignment: CDR1 SQVTM and CDR2 ANQGSEA. This sample was taken from a study of human T cells and chemical hapten exposure. A single record per CDR3 protein comes from TCRdb applying MiXCR to the RACE reads. This table holds 250,000 or so distinct CDR3 sequences, about 9% found once.

V and J are TRBV29-1 and TRBJ2-1; tentatively, D is TRBD2 (6 bases). The sequences come from whole blood, collected in connection with sensitization to the hapten diphenylcyclopropenone (DPC). The source is a woman aged 40 to 49 with alopecia areata. Some clones in this sample may be carry-over from other donors' samples. The CDR3 DNA reads as TGCAGCGTTGGACCTACCGGGACTGCCTACAATGAGCAGTTCTTC. This sequence encodes CSVGPTGTAYNEQFF.